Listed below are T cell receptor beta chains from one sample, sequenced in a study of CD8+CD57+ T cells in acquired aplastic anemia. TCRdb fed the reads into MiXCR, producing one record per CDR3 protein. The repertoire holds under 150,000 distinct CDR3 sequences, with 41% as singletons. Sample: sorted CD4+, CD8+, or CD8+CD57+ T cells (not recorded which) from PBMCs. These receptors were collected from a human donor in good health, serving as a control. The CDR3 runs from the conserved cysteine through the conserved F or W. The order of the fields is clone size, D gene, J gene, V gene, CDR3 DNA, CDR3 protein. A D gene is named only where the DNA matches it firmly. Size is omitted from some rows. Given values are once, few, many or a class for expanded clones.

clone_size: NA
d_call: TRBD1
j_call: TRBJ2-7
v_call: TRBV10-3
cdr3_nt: TGTGCCATCAGTGCCGCCGGGACAGGGGGCAGTGAGCAGTACTTC
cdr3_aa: CAISAAGTGGSEQYF

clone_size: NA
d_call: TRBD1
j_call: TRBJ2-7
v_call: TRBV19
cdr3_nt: TGTGCCAGTAGTGAAGGGACAGGGGGCGGGGGTGCACCTCCGTGCTCCTACGAGCAGTACTTC
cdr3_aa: CASSEGTGGGGAPPCSYEQYF

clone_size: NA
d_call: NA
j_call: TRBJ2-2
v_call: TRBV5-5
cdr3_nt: TGTGCCAGCACTCTAATTCAGGGGAGCGCCACCGGGGAGCTGTTTTTT
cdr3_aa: CASTLIQGSATGELFF

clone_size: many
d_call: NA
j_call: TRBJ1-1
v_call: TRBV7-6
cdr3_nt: TGTGCCAGCAGCTTAGTTAGGGGCACTGAAGCTTTCTTT
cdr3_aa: CASSLVRGTEAFF

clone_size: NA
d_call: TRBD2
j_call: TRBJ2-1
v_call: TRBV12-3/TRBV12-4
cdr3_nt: TGTGCCAGCAACACGGGTCTAGCGGGAAGAGGCAATGAGCAGTTCTTC
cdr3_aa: CASNTGLAGRGNEQFF

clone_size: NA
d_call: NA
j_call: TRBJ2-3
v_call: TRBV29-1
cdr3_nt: TGCAGCGTTGGCCAGGGGTCGAGCACAGATACGCAGTATTTT
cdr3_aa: CSVGQGSSTDTQYF

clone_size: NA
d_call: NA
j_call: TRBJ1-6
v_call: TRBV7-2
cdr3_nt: TGTGCCACCTCCCCGGTGCAGAATTCACCCCTCCACTTT
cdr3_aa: CATSPVQNSPLHF

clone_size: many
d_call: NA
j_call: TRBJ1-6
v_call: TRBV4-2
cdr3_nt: TGTGCCAGCAGCCAAGAACGGGGCAGGGCTAATTCACCCCTCCACTTT
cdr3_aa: CASSQERGRANSPLHF

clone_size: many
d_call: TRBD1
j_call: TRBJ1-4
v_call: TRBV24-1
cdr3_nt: TGTGCCAGGCAGGGGGCTTCGAATGAAAAACTGTTTTTT
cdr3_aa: CARQGASNEKLFF

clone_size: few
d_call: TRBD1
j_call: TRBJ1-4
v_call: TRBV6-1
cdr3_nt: TGTGCCAGCAGTGAACGGCAGGGGGCGCTTACTAATGAAAAACTGTTTTTT
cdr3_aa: CASSERQGALTNEKLFF

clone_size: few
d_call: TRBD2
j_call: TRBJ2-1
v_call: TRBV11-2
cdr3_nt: TGTGCCAGCAGCCCCGACCCGGCGGGAGGGGGAGAGCAGTTCTTC
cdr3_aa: CASSPDPAGGGEQFF

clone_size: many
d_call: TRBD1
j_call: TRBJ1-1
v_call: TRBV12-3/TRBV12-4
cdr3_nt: TGTGCCAGCAGTTTCACAGGGGTCATGAACACTGAAGCTTTCTTT
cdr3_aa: CASSFTGVMNTEAFF

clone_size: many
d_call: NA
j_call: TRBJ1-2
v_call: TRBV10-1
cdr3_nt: TGCGCCAGCAGTGAGTCGTCCAGGAGCTATGGCTACACCTTC
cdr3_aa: CASSESSRSYGYTF

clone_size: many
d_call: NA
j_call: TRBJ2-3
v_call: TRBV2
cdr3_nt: TGTGCCAGCAGTGACCTCAGGGTGACCCCGCCGTGGGATACGCAGTATTTT
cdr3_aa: CASSDLRVTPPWDTQYF

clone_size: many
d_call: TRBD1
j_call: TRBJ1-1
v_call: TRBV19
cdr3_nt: TGTGCCAGTAGTTTACGGACAGGGGGCGTGGGGAACACTGAAGCTTTCTTT
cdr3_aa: CASSLRTGGVGNTEAFF

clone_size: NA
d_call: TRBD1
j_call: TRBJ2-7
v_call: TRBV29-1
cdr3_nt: TGCAGCGTCGCCCCGGACAGGGAGCCCCACGAGCAGTACTTC
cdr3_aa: CSVAPDREPHEQYF

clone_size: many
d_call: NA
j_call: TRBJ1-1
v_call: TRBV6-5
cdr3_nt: TGTGCCAGCAGTTATACGACAGGCCTTGAAGCTTTCTTT
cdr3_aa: CASSYTTGLEAFF

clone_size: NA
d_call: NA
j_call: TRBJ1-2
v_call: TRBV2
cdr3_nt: TGTGCCATCAGTGAGCGGGCGGGACGGCAGAGTGGGGGCTACACCTTC
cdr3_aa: CAISERAGRQSGGYTF

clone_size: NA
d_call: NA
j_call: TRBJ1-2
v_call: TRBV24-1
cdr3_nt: TGTGCAACCAGTGACGGCCCCTATGGCTACACCTTC
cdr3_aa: CATSDGPYGYTF

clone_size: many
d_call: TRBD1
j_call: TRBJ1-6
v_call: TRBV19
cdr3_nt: TGTGCCAGTAGTATAGTGGGACAGGGGTTAACGGCTGGATCACCCCTCCACTTT
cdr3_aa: CASSIVGQGLTAGSPLHF

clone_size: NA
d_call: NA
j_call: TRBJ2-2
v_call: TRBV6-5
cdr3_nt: TGTGCCAGCAGTTACGAGTGGGACACCGGGGAGCTGTTTTTT
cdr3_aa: CASSYEWDTGELFF

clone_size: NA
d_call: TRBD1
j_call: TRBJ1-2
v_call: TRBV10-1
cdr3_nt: TGCGCCAGCAGTGAGTCGCAGGGGGATAGCTATGGCTACACCTTC
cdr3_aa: CASSESQGDSYGYTF

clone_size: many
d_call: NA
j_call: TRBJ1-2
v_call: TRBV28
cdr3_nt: TGTGCCAGCAGTTACTCTACTAACTATGGCTACACCTTC
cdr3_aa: CASSYSTNYGYTF

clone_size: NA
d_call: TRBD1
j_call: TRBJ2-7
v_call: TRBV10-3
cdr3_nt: TGTGCCATCAGACAGGGGGCTTACGAGCAGTACTTC
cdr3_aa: CAIRQGAYEQYF

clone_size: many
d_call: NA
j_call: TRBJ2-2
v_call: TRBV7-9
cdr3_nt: TGTGCCAGCGGGCCCCGGCGACAGAACACCGGGGAGCTGTTTTTT
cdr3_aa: CASGPRRQNTGELFF

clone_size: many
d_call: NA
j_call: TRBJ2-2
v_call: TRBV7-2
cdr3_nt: TGTGCCAGCAGCTTAGGCTATGGGGTCGGGGAGCTGTTTTTT
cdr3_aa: CASSLGYGVGELFF